The clone carrying this T cell receptor beta chain was seen only a few times. TCRdb redid the calling of the 5' RACE reads with MiXCR, one entry per CDR3 protein. The sample shows 1.5 million to 2 million distinct CDR3 sequences, about 32% of them seen only once. These data originate in a study of identical twins. The CDR3 length is 13 residues. From germline, CDR1 is DFQATT and CDR2 SNEGSKA (reference sequence). J gave up 7 bases and V 5 bases, and 6 bases lay outside the gene matches. Input material: cord blood. The source of this sequence is a newborn girl in good health. The V and J genes are TRBV20-1 and TRBJ2-2, with TRBD2 matching 8 bases. CDR3 nucleotides: TGCAGTGCTCGGGGGGGGAGACTCGGGGAGCTGTTTTTT. Translated: CSARGGRLGELFF.